This T cell receptor beta chain was documented in a study of identical twins. Whole-study findings and limits: Abundant beta clonotypes from cord blood bore fewer insertions; memory repertoires lacked this pattern. Zero-insertion findings could be partly confounded by invariant cells (MAIT and iNKT cells).

TCRdb used MiXCR to reprocess the 5' RACE reads, holding one entry per CDR3 protein. Seen here are about 690,000 distinct CDR3 sequences, roughly 6.2% observed once, and the top ten hold approximately 2%. Worth noting for this clonotype: Its target is not known.

Sequencing input: naive T cells sorted from blood. This TCR came from a man younger than 35 in good health.

This CDR3 reads CATSDSGLAGEYF. The CDR3 nucleotides read TGTGCCACCAGTGACTCGGGACTAGCGGGAGAGTACTTC. This sequence joins TRBV24-1 and TRBJ2-4; 14 bases agree with TRBD2. This CDR3 has 13 amino acids. The germline V gene encodes CDR1 KGHDR and CDR2 SFDVKD. Trimming at V came to 4 bases and at J to 14 bases, leaving 3 bases not matched to a gene.